The 23 T cell receptor beta chains presented below share a single source sample, sequenced in a study of memory CD4+ T cells and cytomegalovirus serostatus. Clones were read by immunoSEQ multiplex PCR, and TCRdb kept only the in-frame ones, dropping some. The table shows around 63,000 clones, with 80% occurring only once. The sort gate was single viable CD3+CD4+CD8-CD45RO+ cells for memory CD4+ T cells. Sequenced: memory CD4+ T cells from blood. The receptors were gathered from an adult in good health and CMV-seronegative. Some clones in this sample may be carry-over from other donors' samples.

V and J are TRBV4-3 and TRBJ2-5, with D maybe TRBD1 (5 bases). V dropped 0 bases and J dropped 5 bases, with 10 bases sitting between them. The CDR3 covers 14 residues. Germline V lookup: CDR1 LGHNA, CDR2 YSLEER. As DNA, the CDR3 is TGCGCCAGCAGCCAAGATGGGGCGTGGGAGACCCAGTACTTC. Translation: CASSQDGAWETQYF.

The chain carries TRBV4-1 and TRBJ2-1; TRBD2 matches at 13 bases. This CDR3 region has 16 residues. CDR1 MGHRA and CDR2 YSYEKL come from the germline V gene. The V segment lost 5 bases and the J segment 3 bases; nucleotides outside the gene matches: 4. The CDR3 DNA follows: TGCGCCAGCAGCTTCAGGACTAGCGGGAGCTACAATGAGCAGTTCTTC. Translation: CASSFRTSGSYNEQFF.

The chain joins TRBV5-1 to TRBJ1-1; D is unresolved. In germline, CDR1 is SGHRS, CDR2 YFSETQ. V lost 0 bases to trimming and J lost 1 base, with 10 bases between them. The CDR3 length is 15 residues. CDR3 bases: TGCGCCAGCAGCTTGGAACGTAGGGCGAACACTGAAGCTTTCTTT. Amino acid sequence: CASSLERRANTEAFF.

This chain uses TRBV29-1 with TRBJ2-1; D is possibly TRBD1 (5 bases). V was cut by 5 bases and J by 7 bases, with 15 bases left in between. The germline CDR1 and CDR2 sequences are SQVTM and ANQGSEA. This CDR3 spans 13 amino acids. The CDR3 here is CSVPRAGLNEQFF. In DNA, the CDR3 is TGCAGCGTTCCTAGGGCAGGGCTGAATGAGCAGTTCTTC.

Written as DNA, the CDR3 is TGTGCCAGCAGTCCTCAGACAGGGGTGACGCAGTATTTT. Translating it yields CASSPQTGVTQYF. The V and J genes are TRBV6-5 and TRBJ2-3, with TRBD1 matching 8 bases. The J segment lost 9 bases and the V segment lost 5 bases, leaving 7 bases of the junction unmatched. This CDR3 spans 13 amino acids. Per the germline V gene, CDR1 is MNHEY and CDR2 is SVGAGI.

The V call is TRBV6-5, the J call TRBJ1-4; TRBD1 might be the D (5 bases). This CDR3 has 14 residues. Germline-derived CDR1 and CDR2 are MNHEY and SVGAGI. Trimming removed 6 bases at V and 7 bases at J, with 15 bases between. The CDR3, as DNA: TGTGCCAGCAGGGTCCGGGACTACAGTGAAAAACTGTTTTTT. Translated, it gives CASRVRDYSEKLFF.

This clone turned up a few times. The chain couples TRBV5-4 to TRBJ1-1; the match to TRBD1 covers 7 bases. The V segment lost 3 bases and the J segment 11 bases; nucleotides outside the gene matches: 10. This CDR3 is 13 amino acids long. The germline CDR1 and CDR2 sequences are SGHNT and YYREEE (reference sequence). In DNA form, the CDR3 reads TGTGCCAGCAGCTCGCTTTCCACAGGGGTGGCTTTCTTT. Translating gives CASSSLSTGVAFF. The full variable domain, completed using reference TRBV5-4 and TRBJ1-1, is ETGVTQSPTHLIKTRGQQVTLRCSSQSGHNTVSWYQQALGQGPQFIFQYYREEENGRGNFPPRFSGLQFPNYSSELNVNALELDDSALYLCASSSLSTGVAFFGQGTRLTVV.

This clone has just one count. J is TRBJ2-7 and V is TRBV10-3; TRBD1 aligns across 9 bases. The CDR3 runs to 22 residues. The junction had 25 bases not matched to a gene; V was cut back by 3 bases and J by 1 base. Germline CDR1 ENHRY, CDR2 SYGVKD. In DNA, the CDR3 is TGTGCCATCAGTGATTTTCTGACAGGGGGTTCTGTAGGAGGCTCCCGTTCCTACGAGCAGTACTTC. Translating it yields CAISDFLTGGSVGGSRSYEQYF.

J is TRBJ1-4 and V is TRBV5-4; TRBD1 agrees at 8 bases. The junction had 6 bases not matched to a gene; V was cut back by 3 bases and J by 5 bases. This CDR3 spans 15 amino acids. CDR1 and CDR2 from the germline V gene are SGHNT and YYREEE (reference sequence). CDR3 region: CASSYGTGKNEKLFF. For the CDR3, the DNA is TGTGCCAGCAGCTATGGGACAGGAAAAAATGAAAAACTGTTTTTT.

This chain uses TRBV20-1 with TRBJ2-3, with 9 bases fitting TRBD2. The CDR3 is made up of 11 amino acids. From germline, CDR1 is DFQATT and CDR2 SNEGSKA (reference sequence). V dropped 7 bases and J dropped 4; count of bases not matched to a gene: 0. The CDR3 is CSGTSADTQYF. The CDR3 DNA follows: TGCAGTGGGACTAGCGCAGATACGCAGTATTTT.

The chain employs TRBV5-1 and TRBJ2-3; possibly TRBD2 for D (6 bases). Trimming removed 0 bases from V and 2 bases from J, with 13 bases in between. CDR3 size: 16 residues. Germline V gene data show CDR1 as SGHRS and CDR2 as YFSETQ. CDR3 nucleotides: TGCGCCAGCAGCTTGGGAGGAGCGGGTTCCACAGATACGCAGTATTTT. This sequence encodes CASSLGGAGSTDTQYF.

The genes are TRBV7-9 and TRBJ1-2; TRBD1 matches 7 bases. The V gene's germline CDR1 is SEHNR and CDR2 FQNEAQ (reference sequence). This CDR3 is built from 14 residues. V shed 5 bases and J 0 bases; nucleotides not matched to a gene: 3. The CDR3 loop reads CASSGDSPNYGYTF. Written as DNA, the CDR3 is TGTGCCAGCAGCGGGGACAGCCCTAACTATGGCTACACCTTC.

The gene calls are TRBV9 and TRBJ1-3; TRBD1 might be the D (5 bases). The CDR3 loop spans 13 amino acids. CDR1 is SGDLS and CDR2 is YYNGEE in the germline V gene. Trimming pared 7 bases from V and 4 bases from J, leaving 12 bases between. CDR3 bases: TGTGCCAGCGGGGGGGATTACGGAAACACCATATATTTT. The encoded protein is CASGGDYGNTIYF.

This chain uses TRBV6-5 with TRBJ1-5; D is perhaps TRBD1 (6 bases). The CDR3 is 16 residues long. Germline V gene lookup returns CDR1 MNHEY and CDR2 SVGAGI. V was cut by 2 bases and J by 3 bases, with 14 bases left in between. The DNA for the CDR3 is TGTGCCAGCAGTTACCCGCACGGGGGCCTCAATCAGCCCCAGCATTTT. It specifies CASSYPHGGLNQPQHF.

The chain recombines TRBV7-9 with TRBJ1-4, with D possibly matching TRBD1 (5 bases). The CDR3 is made up of 13 amino acids. Germline values: CDR1 SEHNR, CDR2 FQNEAQ (reference sequence). Trimming removed 5 bases at V and 4 bases at J, with 8 bases between. The DNA of the CDR3 is TGTGCCAGCAGCCGACAGCTTAATGAAAAACTGTTTTTT. Protein: CASSRQLNEKLFF.

The gene calls are TRBV18 and TRBJ2-7; D is tentatively TRBD1 or TRBD2 (5 bases each). The CDR3 length is 13 residues. Germline V lookup: CDR1 KGHSH, CDR2 LQKENI. Trimming took off 4 bases at V and 5 bases at J, with 12 bases between the two ends. For the CDR3, the DNA is TGTGCCAGCTCACTCCGACAGAGGGACGAGCAGTACTTC. It encodes CASSLRQRDEQYF. Drawing the rest from reference TRBV18 and TRBJ2-7, the complete variable domain is NAGVMQNPRHLVRRRGQEARLRCSPMKGHSHVYWYRQLPEEGLKFMVYLQKENIIDESGMPKERFSAEFPKEGPSILRIQQVVRGDSAAYFCASSLRQRDEQYFGPGTRLTVT.

This clone was counted between two and nine times. The rearrangement links TRBV6-5 to TRBJ1-2; D is possibly TRBD1 (6 bases). Trimming pared 4 bases from V and 7 bases from J, leaving 19 bases between. Germline loops: CDR1 MNHEY, CDR2 SVGAGI. The CDR3 runs to 15 residues. The CDR3 sequence is CASSSPLNRDAGYTF. The CDR3 coding sequence is TGTGCCAGCAGTTCCCCGTTAAACAGGGACGCTGGCTACACCTTC.

The chain uses TRBV5-3 and TRBJ1-2; a weak D match, TRBD1 (5 bases). TRBV5-3 is given ORF status, its function remaining uncertain. The CDR3 is 13 amino acids. The V end was cut by 1 base, the J end by 8 bases, with 12 bases between. CDR3 loop: CARSLKKGWGYTF. CDR3 in DNA: TGTGCCAGAAGCTTGAAGAAGGGGTGGGGCTACACCTTC.

The gene calls are TRBV19 and TRBJ2-3, with TRBD2 as a possible D gene (6 bases). The CDR3 consists of 16 residues. V lost 8 bases to trimming and J lost 3 bases, with 21 bases between them. CDR1 is LNHDA and CDR2 is SQIVND in the germline V gene (reference sequence). CDR3 coding DNA: TGTGCCAGTTCCTCGGGGAGTGGTGGAGGGACAGATACGCAGTATTTT. Its translation: CASSSGSGGGTDTQYF.

This clone was found once. This sequence joins TRBV30 and TRBJ2-6; no clear D. This CDR3 region has 16 residues. In germline, CDR1 is GTSNPN, CDR2 SVGIG (reference sequence). The V end lost 3 bases, the J end lost 0 bases, and 12 bases lay between the germline ends. Here the CDR3 reads CAWRPWGSSGANVLTF. In DNA form, the CDR3 reads TGTGCCTGGAGGCCGTGGGGAAGCTCTGGGGCCAACGTCCTGACTTTC. The complete variable domain, with remaining parts taken from reference TRBV30 and TRBJ2-6, reads SQTIHQWPATLVQPVGSPLSLECTVEGTSNPNLYWYRQAAGRGLQLLFYSVGIGQISSEVPQNLSASRPQDRQFILSSKKLLLSDSGFYLCAWRPWGSSGANVLTFGAGSRLTVL.

CDR3 nucleotides: TGTGCCAGCAGTTTAGACCGACTGACCACAGATACGCAGTATTTT. Protein: CASSLDRLTTDTQYF. The V gene is TRBV27, the J gene TRBJ2-3, with D unresolved. Germline V gene lookup returns CDR1 MNHEY and CDR2 SMNVEV (reference sequence). V lost 2 bases, J lost 2 bases, and 11 bases lay in between. This CDR3 is built from 15 residues.

This chain links TRBV30 with TRBJ1-5; D gene uncertain. The CDR3 is 14 residues long. The V gene lost 3 bases and the J gene lost 2 bases, with 11 bases spanning the gap. Germline CDR1 and CDR2: GTSNPN and SVGIG (reference sequence). The CDR3 nucleotides are TGTGCCTGGAGCGCAAACGTGGGCAATCAGCCCCAGCATTTT. It specifies CAWSANVGNQPQHF.

This chain's CDR3 is CASSLEGANSPLHF. CDR3 sequence (DNA): TGTGCCAGCAGCTTGGAGGGGGCGAATTCACCCCTCCACTTT. The gene calls are TRBV13 and TRBJ1-6, with 7 bases that match TRBD1. This CDR3 is 14 amino acids long. Germline CDR1 reads PRHDT; CDR2 reads FYEKMQ (reference sequence). With V trimmed by 3 bases and J by 7 bases, 3 bases remained unmatched.